This T cell receptor beta chain was recovered during a study of PD-1 blockade in classical Hodgkin lymphoma. Libraries were prepared by immunoSEQ multiplex PCR; TCRdb keeps only in-frame clonotypes and omits some of them. The sample has some 15,000 clones; roughly three quarters are singletons. The junction had 13 bases not matched to a gene; V was cut back by 5 bases and J by 4 bases. From germline, CDR1 is MDHEN and CDR2 SYDVKM. The CDR3 sequence is 16 residues long. There was relapse after autologous stem cell transplantation in every patient, and there was variation in brentuximab vedotin exposure.

This chain uses TRBV28 with TRBJ1-2, with 7 bases that match TRBD1. This TCR came from a human donor with classical Hodgkin lymphoma. This specimen was peripheral blood mononuclear cells (PBMCs), taken before the second cycle of nivolumab. CDR3 residues: CASSRTGDHSVYGYTF. CDR3 nucleotide sequence: TGTGCCAGCAGTAGAACAGGGGATCATTCGGTCTATGGCTACACCTTC.